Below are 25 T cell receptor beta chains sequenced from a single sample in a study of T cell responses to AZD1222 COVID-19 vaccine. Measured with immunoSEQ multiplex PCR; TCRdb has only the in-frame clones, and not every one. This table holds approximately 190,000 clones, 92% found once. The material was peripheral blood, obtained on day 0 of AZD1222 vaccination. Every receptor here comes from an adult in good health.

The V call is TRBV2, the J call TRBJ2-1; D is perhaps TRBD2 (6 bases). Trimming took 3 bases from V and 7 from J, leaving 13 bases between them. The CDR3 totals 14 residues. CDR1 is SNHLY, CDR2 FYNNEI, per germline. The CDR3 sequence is CASSDPGGGNEQFF. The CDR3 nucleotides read TGTGCCAGCAGTGACCCCGGGGGTGGGAATGAGCAGTTCTTC. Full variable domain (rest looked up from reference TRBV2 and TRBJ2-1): EPEVTQTPSHQVTQMGQEVILRCVPISNHLYFYWYRQILGQKVEFLVSFYNNEISEKSEIFDDQFSVERPDGSNFTLKIRSTKLEDSAMYFCASSDPGGGNEQFFGPGTRLTVL.

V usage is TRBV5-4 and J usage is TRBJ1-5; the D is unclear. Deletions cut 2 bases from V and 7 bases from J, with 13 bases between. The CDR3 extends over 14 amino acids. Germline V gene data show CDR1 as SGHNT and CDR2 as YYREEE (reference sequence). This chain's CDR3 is CASSFGVEGQPQHF. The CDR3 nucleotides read TGTGCCAGCAGCTTTGGGGTGGAGGGCCAGCCCCAGCATTTT.

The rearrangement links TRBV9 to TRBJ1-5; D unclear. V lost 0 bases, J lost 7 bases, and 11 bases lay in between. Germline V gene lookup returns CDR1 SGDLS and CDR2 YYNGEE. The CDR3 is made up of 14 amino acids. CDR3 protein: CASSVGGGAQPQHF. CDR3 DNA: TGTGCCAGCAGCGTAGGAGGTGGAGCCCAGCCCCAGCATTTT.

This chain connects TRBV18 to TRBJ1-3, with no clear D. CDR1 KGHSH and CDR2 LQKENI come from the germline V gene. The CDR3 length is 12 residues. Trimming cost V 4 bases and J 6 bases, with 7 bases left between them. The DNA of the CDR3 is TGTGCCAGCTCACAAAGGGAAAACACCATATATTTT. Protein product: CASSQRENTIYF.

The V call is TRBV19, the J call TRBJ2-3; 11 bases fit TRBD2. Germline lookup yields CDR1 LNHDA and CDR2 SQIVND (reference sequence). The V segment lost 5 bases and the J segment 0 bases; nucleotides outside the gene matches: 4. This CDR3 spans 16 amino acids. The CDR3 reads CASSVASGGSTDTQYF. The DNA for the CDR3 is TGTGCCAGTAGTGTCGCTAGCGGGGGGAGCACAGATACGCAGTATTTT.

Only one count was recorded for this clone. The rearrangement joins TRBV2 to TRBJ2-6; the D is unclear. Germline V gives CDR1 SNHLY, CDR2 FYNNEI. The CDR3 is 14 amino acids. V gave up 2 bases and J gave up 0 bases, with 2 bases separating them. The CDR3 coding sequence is TGTGCCAGCAGTGAACCCTCTGGGGCCAACGTCCTGACTTTC. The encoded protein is CASSEPSGANVLTF.

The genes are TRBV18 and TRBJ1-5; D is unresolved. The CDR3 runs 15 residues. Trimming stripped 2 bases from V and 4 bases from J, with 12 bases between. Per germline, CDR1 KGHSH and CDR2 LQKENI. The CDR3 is CASSPVRSENQPQHF. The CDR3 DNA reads TGTGCCAGCTCACCAGTTCGGTCAGAGAATCAGCCCCAGCATTTT.

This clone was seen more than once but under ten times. This CDR3 reads CASSGKGGFF. Written as DNA, the CDR3 is TGTGCCAGCAGCGGTAAGGGGGGTTTCTTT. The chain uses TRBV21-1 and TRBJ1-1. TRBV21-1 is flagged as a pseudogene. CDR3 size: 10 residues.

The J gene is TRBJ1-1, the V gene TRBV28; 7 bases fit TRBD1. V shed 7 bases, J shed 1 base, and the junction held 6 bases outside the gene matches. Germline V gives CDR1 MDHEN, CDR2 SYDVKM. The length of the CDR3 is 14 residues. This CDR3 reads CASTNRGGNTEAFF. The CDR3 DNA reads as TGTGCCAGCACTAACAGGGGTGGGAACACTGAAGCTTTCTTT.

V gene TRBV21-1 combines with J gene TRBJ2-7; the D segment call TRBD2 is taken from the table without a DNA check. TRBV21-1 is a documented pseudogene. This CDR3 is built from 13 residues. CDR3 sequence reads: CASSKEGGREQYF. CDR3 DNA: TGTGCCAGCAGCAAAGAGGGGGGGCGCGAGCAGTACTTC.

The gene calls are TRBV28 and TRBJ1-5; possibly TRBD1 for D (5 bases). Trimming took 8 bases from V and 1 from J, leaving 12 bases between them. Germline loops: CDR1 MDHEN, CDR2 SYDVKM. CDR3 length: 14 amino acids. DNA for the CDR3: TGTGCCAGCCTGGGGGTTTGGAGCAATCAGCCCCAGCATTTT. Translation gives CASLGVWSNQPQHF.

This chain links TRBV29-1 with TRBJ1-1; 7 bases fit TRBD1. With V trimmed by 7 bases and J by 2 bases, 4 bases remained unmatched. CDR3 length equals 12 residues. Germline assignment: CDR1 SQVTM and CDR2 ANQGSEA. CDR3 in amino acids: CSGGQENTEAFF. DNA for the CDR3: TGCAGCGGTGGACAGGAAAACACTGAAGCTTTCTTT.

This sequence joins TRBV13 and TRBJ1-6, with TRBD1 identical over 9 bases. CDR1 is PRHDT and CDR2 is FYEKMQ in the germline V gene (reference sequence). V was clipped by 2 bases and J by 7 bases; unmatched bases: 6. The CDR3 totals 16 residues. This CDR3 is CASSLRRDRVNSPLHF. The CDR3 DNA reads TGTGCCAGCAGCTTACGTAGGGACAGGGTAAATTCACCCCTCCACTTT.

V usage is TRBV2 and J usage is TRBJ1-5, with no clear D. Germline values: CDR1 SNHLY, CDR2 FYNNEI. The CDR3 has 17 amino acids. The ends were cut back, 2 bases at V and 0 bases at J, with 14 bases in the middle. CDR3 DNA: TGTGCCAGCAGTGAAAGGTGGGCGGCCCTTAGCAATCAGCCCCAGCATTTT. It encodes CASSERWAALSNQPQHF.

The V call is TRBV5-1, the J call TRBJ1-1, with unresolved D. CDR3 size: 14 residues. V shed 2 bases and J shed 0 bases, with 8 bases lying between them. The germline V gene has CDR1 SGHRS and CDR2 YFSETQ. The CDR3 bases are TGCGCCAGCAGCTTCGGGCAGCTGAACACTGAAGCTTTCTTT. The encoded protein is CASSFGQLNTEAFF. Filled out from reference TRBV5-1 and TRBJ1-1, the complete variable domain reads KAGVTQTPRYLIKTRGQQVTLSCSPISGHRSVSWYQQTPGQGLQFLFEYFSETQRNKGNFPGRFSGRQFSNSRSEMNVSTLELGDSALYLCASSFGQLNTEAFFGQGTRLTVV.

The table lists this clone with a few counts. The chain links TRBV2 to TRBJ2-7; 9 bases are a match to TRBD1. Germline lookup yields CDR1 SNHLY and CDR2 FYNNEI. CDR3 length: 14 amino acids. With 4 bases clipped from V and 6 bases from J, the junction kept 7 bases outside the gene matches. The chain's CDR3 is CASSAGTGPSEQYF. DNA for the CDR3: TGTGCCAGCAGTGCCGGGACAGGGCCCTCCGAGCAGTACTTC. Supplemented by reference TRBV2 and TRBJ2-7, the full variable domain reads EPEVTQTPSHQVTQMGQEVILRCVPISNHLYFYWYRQILGQKVEFLVSFYNNEISEKSEIFDDQFSVERPDGSNFTLKIRSTKLEDSAMYFCASSAGTGPSEQYFGPGTRLTVT.

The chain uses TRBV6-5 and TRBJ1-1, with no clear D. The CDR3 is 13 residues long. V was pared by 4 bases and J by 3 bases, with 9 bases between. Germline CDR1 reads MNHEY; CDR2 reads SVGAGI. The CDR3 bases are TGTGCCAGCAGTTTAGGCAGTGACACTGAAGCTTTCTTT. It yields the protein CASSLGSDTEAFF.

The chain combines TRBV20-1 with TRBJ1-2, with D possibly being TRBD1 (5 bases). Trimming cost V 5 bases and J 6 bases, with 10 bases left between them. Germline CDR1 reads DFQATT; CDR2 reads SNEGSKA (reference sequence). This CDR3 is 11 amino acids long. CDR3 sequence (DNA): TGCAGTGCTGGGTGGGGGAATGGCTACACCTTC. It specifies CSAGWGNGYTF.

For the CDR3, the DNA is TGTGCCAGCAGGGACAGCACCGGGGAGCTGTTTTTT. Translated: CASRDSTGELFF. V gene TRBV25-1 combines with J gene TRBJ2-2, with a possible D match to TRBD1 (6 bases). In germline, CDR1 is MGHDK, CDR2 SYGVNS. V was pared by 6 bases and J by 4 bases, with 6 bases between. The CDR3 sequence is 12 residues long.

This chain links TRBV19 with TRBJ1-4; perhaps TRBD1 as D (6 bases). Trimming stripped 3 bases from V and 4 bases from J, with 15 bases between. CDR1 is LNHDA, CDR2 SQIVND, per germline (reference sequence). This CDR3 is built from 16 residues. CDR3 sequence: CASSIRGGGLNEKLFF. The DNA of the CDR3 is TGTGCCAGTAGTATCCGGGGTGGGGGCCTTAATGAAAAACTGTTTTTT.

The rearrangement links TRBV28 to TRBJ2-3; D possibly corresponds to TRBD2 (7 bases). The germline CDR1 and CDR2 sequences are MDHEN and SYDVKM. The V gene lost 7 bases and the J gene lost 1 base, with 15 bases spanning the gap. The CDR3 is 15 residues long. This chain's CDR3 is CASTNGGLRTDTQYF. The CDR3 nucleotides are TGTGCCAGCACCAACGGGGGGCTCCGCACAGATACGCAGTATTTT.

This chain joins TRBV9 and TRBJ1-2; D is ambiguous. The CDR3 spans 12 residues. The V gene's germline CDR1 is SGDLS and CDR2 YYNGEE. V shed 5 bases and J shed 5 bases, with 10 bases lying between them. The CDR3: CASRTGQYGYTF. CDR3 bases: TGTGCCAGCAGGACCGGTCAGTATGGCTACACCTTC.

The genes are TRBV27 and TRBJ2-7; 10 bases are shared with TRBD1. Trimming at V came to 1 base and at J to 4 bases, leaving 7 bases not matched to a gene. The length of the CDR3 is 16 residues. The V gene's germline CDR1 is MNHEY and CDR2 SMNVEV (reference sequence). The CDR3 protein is CASSLYSGDRGYEQYF. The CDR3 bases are TGTGCCAGCAGTTTATATAGCGGGGACAGGGGATACGAGCAGTACTTC.

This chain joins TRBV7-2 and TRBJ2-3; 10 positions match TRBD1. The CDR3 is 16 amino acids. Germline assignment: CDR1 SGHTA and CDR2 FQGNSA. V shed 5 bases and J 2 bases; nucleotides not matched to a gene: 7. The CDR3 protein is CASSAGQGLYTDTQYF. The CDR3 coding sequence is TGTGCCAGCAGCGCGGGACAGGGGCTTTACACAGATACGCAGTATTTT.

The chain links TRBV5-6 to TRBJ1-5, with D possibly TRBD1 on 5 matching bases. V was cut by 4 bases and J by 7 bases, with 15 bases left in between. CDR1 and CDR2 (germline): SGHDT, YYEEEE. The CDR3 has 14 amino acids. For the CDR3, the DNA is TGTGCCAGCAGCCTGGGTGGGGGGATCCAGCCCCAGCATTTT. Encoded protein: CASSLGGGIQPQHF.